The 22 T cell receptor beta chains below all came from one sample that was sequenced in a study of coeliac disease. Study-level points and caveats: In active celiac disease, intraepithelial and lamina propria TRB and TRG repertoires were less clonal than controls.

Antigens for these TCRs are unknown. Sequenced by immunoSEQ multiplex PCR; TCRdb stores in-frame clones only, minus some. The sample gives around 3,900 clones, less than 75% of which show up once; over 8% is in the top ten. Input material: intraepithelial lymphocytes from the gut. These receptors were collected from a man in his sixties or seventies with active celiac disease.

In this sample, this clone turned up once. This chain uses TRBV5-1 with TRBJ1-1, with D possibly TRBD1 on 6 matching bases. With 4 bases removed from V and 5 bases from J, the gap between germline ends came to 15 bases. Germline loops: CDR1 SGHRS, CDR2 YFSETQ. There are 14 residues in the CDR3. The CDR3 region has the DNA TGCGCCAGCAGCACCGGGATAGGGGGAACTGAAGCTTTCTTT. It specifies CASSTGIGGTEAFF.

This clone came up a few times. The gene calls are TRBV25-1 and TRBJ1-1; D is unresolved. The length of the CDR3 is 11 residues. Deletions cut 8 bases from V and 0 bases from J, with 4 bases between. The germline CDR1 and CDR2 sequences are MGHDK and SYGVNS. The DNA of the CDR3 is TGTGCCAGCCTCGTGAACACTGAAGCTTTCTTT. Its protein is CASLVNTEAFF.

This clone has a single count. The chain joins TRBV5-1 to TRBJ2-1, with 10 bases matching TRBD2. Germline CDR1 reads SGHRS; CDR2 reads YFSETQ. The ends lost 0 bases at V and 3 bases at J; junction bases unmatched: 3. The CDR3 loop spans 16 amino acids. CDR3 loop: CASSLVGTSDYNEQFF. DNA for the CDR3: TGCGCCAGCAGCTTGGTCGGGACTAGCGACTACAATGAGCAGTTCTTC.

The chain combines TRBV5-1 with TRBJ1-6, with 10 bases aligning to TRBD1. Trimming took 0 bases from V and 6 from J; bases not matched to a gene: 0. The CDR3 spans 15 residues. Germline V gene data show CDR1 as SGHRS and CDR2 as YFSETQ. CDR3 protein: CASSLGTGGNSPLHF. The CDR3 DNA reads TGCGCCAGCAGCTTGGGGACAGGGGGTAATTCACCCCTCCACTTT.

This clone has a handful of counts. The CDR3 region has the DNA TGTGCCATAGACGCGACAGGGGGCTACAATGAGCAGTTCTTC. This translates into CAIDATGGYNEQFF. The chain uses TRBV10-3 and TRBJ2-1; TRBD1 matches at 9 bases. The CDR3 has 14 amino acids. Germline V CDR1 and CDR2: ENHRY, SYGVKD. The V and J ends lost 9 bases and 3 bases, in that order; junction bases with no gene match: 6.

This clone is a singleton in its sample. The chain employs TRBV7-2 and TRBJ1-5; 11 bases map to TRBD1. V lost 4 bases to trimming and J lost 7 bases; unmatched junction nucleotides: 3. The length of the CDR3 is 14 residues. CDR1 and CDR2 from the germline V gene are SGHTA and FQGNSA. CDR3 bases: TGTGCCAGCAGCTCGGGACAGGGGGAACAGCCCCAGCATTTT. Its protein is CASSSGQGEQPQHF. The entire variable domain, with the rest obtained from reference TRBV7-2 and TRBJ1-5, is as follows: GAGVSQSPSNKVTEKGKDVELRCDPISGHTALYWYRQSLGQGLEFLIYFQGNSAPDKSGLPSDRFSAERTGGSVSTLTIQRTQQEDSAVYLCASSSGQGEQPQHFGDGTRLSIL.

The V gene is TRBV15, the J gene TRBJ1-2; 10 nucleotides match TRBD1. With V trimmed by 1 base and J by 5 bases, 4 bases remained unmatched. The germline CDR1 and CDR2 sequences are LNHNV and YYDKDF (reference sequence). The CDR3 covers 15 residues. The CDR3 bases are TGTGCCACCAGCAGAGCCCGGGACAGGGGTTATGGCTACACCTTC. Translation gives CATSRARDRGYGYTF.

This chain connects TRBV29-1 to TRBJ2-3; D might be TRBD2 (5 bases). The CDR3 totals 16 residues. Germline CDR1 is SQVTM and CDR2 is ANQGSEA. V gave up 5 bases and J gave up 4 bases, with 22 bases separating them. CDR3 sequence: CSVQPFNRPEADTQYF. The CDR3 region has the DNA TGCAGCGTTCAACCTTTTAACCGTCCGGAGGCAGATACGCAGTATTTT.

The CDR3 coding sequence is TGTGCCAGCAGTTTACCGGAGACAGGGATTAAGGGCGAGACCCAGTACTTC. The encoded protein is CASSLPETGIKGETQYF. V and J are TRBV27 and TRBJ2-5, with TRBD1 matching over 7 bases. The J segment lost 5 bases and the V segment lost 2 bases, leaving 14 bases of the junction unmatched. The CDR3 has 17 amino acids. The germline V gene encodes CDR1 MNHEY and CDR2 SMNVEV (reference sequence).

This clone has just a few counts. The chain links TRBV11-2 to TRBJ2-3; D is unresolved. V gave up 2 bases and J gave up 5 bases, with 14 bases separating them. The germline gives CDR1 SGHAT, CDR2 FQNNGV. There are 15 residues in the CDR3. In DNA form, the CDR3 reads TGTGCCAGCAGCTTACTAACGATCGGCGGAGATACGCAGTATTTT. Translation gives CASSLLTIGGDTQYF.

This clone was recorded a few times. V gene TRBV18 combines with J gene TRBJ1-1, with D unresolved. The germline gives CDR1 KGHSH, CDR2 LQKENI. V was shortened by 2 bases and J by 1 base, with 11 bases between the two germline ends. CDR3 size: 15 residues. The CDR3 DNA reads TGTGCCAGCTCACCAGACAACCTGAGGAACACTGAAGCTTTCTTT. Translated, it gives CASSPDNLRNTEAFF.

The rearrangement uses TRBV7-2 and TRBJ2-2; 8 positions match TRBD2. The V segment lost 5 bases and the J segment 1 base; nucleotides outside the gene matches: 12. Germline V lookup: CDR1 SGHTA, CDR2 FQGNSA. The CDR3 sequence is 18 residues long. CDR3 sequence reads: CASSRQAAGGLNTGELFF. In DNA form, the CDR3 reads TGTGCCAGCAGCCGCCAGGCGGCGGGGGGCTTGAACACCGGGGAGCTGTTTTTT.

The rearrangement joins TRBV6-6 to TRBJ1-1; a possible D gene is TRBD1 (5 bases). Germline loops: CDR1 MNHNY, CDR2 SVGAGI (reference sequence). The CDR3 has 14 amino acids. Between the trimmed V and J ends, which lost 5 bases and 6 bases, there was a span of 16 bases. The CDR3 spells CASSHTGGGAEAFF. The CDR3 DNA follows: TGTGCCAGCAGTCACACGGGGGGTGGCGCTGAAGCTTTCTTT.

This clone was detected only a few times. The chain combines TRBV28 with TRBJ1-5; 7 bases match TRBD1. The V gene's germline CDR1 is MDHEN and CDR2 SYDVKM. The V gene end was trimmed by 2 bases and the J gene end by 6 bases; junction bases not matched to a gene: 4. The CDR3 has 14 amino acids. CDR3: CASSLPDRFQPQHF. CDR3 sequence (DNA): TGTGCCAGCAGTTTACCGGACAGGTTTCAGCCCCAGCATTTT.

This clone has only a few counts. The CDR3 region has the DNA TGCGCCAGCAGCCAAGAGCTGAACACTGAAGCTTTCTTT. Protein product: CASSQELNTEAFF. This chain uses TRBV5-1 with TRBJ1-1; D uncertain. V lost 4 bases to trimming and J lost 0 bases, with 7 bases between them. This CDR3 is built from 13 residues. Germline CDR1 SGHRS, CDR2 YFSETQ. The full variable domain, rest sourced from reference TRBV5-1 and TRBJ1-1, is KAGVTQTPRYLIKTRGQQVTLSCSPISGHRSVSWYQQTPGQGLQFLFEYFSETQRNKGNFPGRFSGRQFSNSRSEMNVSTLELGDSALYLCASSQELNTEAFFGQGTRLTVV.

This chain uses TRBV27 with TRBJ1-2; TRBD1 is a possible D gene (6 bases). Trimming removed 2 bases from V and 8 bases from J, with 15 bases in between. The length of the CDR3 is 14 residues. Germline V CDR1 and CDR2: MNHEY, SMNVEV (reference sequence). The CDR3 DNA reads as TGTGCCAGCAGTTTACGACAGGAAGCAAGAGGCTACACCTTC. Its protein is CASSLRQEARGYTF.

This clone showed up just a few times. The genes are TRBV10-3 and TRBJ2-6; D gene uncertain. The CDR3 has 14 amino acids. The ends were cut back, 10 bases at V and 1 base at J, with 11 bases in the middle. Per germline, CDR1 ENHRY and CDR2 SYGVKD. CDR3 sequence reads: CASSTGSGANVLTF. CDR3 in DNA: TGTGCCAGCTCCACTGGTTCTGGGGCCAACGTCCTGACTTTC.

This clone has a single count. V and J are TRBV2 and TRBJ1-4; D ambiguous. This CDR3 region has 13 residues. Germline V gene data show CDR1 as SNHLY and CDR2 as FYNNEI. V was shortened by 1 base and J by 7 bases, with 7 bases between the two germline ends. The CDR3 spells CASSEVGVEKLFF. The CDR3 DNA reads TGTGCCAGCAGTGAAGTCGGGGTTGAAAAACTGTTTTTT.

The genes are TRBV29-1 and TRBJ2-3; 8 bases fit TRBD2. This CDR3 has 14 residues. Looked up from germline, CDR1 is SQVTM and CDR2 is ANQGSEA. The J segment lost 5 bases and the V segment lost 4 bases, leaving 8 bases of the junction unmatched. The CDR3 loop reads CSVARGLARDTQYF. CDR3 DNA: TGCAGCGTTGCAAGAGGACTAGCAAGAGATACGCAGTATTTT.

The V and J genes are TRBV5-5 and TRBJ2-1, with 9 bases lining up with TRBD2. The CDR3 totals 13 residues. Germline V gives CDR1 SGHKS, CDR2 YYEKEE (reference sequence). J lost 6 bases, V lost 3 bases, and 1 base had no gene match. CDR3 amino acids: CASSSGLANEQFF. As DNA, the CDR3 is TGTGCCAGCAGCTCGGGACTAGCCAATGAGCAGTTCTTC. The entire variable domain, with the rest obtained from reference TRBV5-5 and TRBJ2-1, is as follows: DAGVTQSPTHLIKTRGQQVTLRCSPISGHKSVSWYQQVLGQGPQFIFQYYEKEERGRGNFPDRFSARQFPNYSSELNVNALLLGDSALYLCASSSGLANEQFFGPGTRLTVL.

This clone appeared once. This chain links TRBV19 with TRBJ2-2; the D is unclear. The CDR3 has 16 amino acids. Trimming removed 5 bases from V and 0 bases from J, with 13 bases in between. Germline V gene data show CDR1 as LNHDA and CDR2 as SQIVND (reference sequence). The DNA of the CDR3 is TGTGCCAGTAGTCCCTACGACATAACGAACACCGGGGAGCTGTTTTTT. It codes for CASSPYDITNTGELFF.

The CDR3 nucleotides read TGTGCCAGCAGTCTATGGAGACAGGTCTGTCGAGAGACCCAGTACTTC. This sequence encodes CASSLWRQVCRETQYF. V and J are TRBV27 and TRBJ2-5, with D maybe TRBD1 (6 bases). V lost 5 bases and J lost 4, with 20 bases in between. The CDR3 length is 16 residues. The germline V gene encodes CDR1 MNHEY and CDR2 SMNVEV (reference sequence).